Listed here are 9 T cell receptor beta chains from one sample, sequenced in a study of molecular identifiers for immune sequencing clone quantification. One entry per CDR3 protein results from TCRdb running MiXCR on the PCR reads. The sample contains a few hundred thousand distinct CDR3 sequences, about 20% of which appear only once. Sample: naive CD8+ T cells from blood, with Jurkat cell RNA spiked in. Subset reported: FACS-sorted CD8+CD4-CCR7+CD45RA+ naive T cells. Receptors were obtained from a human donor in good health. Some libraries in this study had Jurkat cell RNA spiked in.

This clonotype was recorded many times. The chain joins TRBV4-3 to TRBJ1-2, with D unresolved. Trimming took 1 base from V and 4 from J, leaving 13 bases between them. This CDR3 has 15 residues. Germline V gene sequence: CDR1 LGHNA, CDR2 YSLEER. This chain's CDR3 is CASSQAQSAAYGYTF. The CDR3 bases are TGCGCCAGCAGCCAAGCCCAGAGTGCAGCCTATGGCTACACCTTC.

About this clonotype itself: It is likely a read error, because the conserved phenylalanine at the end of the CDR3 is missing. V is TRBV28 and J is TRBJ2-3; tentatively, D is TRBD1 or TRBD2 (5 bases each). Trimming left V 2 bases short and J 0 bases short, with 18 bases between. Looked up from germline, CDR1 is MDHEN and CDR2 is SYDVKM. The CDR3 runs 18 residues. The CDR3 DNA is TGTGCCAGCAGTTTAGGGACCGAGGACGATTGGAGCACAGATACGCAGTATCTT. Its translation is CASSLGTEDDWSTDTQYL.

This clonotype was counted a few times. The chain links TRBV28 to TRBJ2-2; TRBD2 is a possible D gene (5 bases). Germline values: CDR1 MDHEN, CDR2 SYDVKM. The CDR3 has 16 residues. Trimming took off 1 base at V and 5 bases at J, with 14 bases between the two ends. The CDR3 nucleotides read TGTGCCAGCAGTTTATTACGGACCCCGGGGACCGGGGAGCTGTTTTTT. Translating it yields CASSLLRTPGTGELFF.

DNA for the CDR3: TGTGCCAGCAGCTTTCTAGGAGGAAATTCACCCCTCCACTTT. Its protein is CASSFLGGNSPLHF. This chain connects TRBV5-4 to TRBJ1-6; D is unclear. Trimming removed 2 bases at V and 7 bases at J, with 10 bases between. CDR1 and CDR2 from the germline V gene are SGHNT and YYREEE (reference sequence). The CDR3 sequence is 14 residues long.

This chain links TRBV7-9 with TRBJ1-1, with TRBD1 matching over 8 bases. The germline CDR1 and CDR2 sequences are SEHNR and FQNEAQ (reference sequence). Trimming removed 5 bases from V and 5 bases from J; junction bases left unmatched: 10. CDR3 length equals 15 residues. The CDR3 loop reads CASSQGQGLKTEAFF. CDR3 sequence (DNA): TGTGCCAGCAGCCAAGGACAGGGCCTTAAAACTGAAGCTTTCTTT.

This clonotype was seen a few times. For the CDR3, the DNA is TGTGCCAGCAGCCCTGTGGCAGGGAACTATGGCTACACCTTC. It translates to CASSPVAGNYGYTF. The chain employs TRBV27 and TRBJ1-2, with D possibly TRBD1 on 5 matching bases. Trimming left V 6 bases short and J 2 bases short, with 13 bases between. Germline CDR1 and CDR2: MNHEY and SMNVEV (reference sequence). This CDR3 region has 14 residues.

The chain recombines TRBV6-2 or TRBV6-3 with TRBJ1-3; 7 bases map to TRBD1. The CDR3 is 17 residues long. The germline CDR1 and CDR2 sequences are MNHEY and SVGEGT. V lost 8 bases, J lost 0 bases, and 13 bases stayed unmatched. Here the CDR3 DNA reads TGTGCCAGCTTGACGAGTGACTGGGACAGCTCTGGAAACACCATATATTTT. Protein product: CASLTSDWDSSGNTIYF.

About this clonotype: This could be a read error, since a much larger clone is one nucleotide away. CDR3 DNA sequence: TGTGCCAGCAGTCCCGCTCGGCAGTCGACTAATCAGCCCCAGCATTTT. Amino acid sequence: CASSPARQSTNQPQHF. The J gene is TRBJ1-5, the V gene TRBV12-3 or TRBV12-4, with unresolved D. V was shortened by 5 bases and J by 4 bases, with 18 bases between the two germline ends. The CDR3 length is 16 residues.

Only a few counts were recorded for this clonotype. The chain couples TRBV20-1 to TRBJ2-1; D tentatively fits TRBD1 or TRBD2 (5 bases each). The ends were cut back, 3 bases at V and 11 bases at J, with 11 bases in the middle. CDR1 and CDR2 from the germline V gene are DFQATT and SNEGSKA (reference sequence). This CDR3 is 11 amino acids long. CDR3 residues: CSASRDVKQFF. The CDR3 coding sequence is TGCAGTGCTAGCCGGGACGTGAAGCAGTTCTTC.